These 20 T cell receptor beta chains originate from one sample sequenced in a study of shared clonotypes between healthy human individuals (TCRdb year 2020). The library was generated by the immunoSEQ multiplex PCR assay. TCRdb retrieved this table from immuneACCESS and kept in-frame rearrangements only. Not all clones are present; in checked studies, unresolved V genes account for under half, and no reason is known for the remainder. Recorded for this sample are about 2 million clones; 85% to 95% of them occurred a single time. 1% to 1.5% of the sample comes from the top ten. For the CD8 naive samples, CD45RO-negative cells were positively selected for CCR7, yielding a CD45RA+CCR7+ population from which TemRA cells were excluded. The specimen sequenced was naive CD8+ T cells sorted from blood. Taken with the paper, the label for cell subset or site translates to: CD45RA+CCR7+. These receptors were obtained from a man between 18 and 29 years old in good health.

The chain carries TRBV7-9 and TRBJ2-3; 11 bases fit TRBD2. Trimming took 8 bases from V and 2 from J; bases not matched to a gene: 6. The germline gives CDR1 SEHNR, CDR2 FQNEAQ (reference sequence). This CDR3 has 15 residues. Here the CDR3 DNA reads TGTGCCAGCCACCCGGGACTAGCGGTCACAGATACGCAGTATTTT. As protein: CASHPGLAVTDTQYF.

The J gene is TRBJ2-1, the V gene TRBV21-1; the table's D gene call, TRBD1, was not cross checked with the DNA. TRBV21-1 is flagged as a pseudogene. This CDR3 contains 15 residues. The CDR3 spells CASSKGRGENNEQFF. CDR3 DNA: TGTGCCAGCAGCAAAGGCAGGGGAGAGAACAATGAGCAGTTCTTC.

This rearrangement joins TRBV7-8 to TRBJ2-1; 11 bases map to TRBD2. With 0 bases clipped from V and 0 bases from J, the junction kept 7 bases outside the gene matches. Germline lookup yields CDR1 SGHVS and CDR2 FQNEAQ. The CDR3 consists of 19 residues. CDR3 coding DNA: TGTGCCAGCAGCTTAGCGCTAGCGGGAGGTCCGTTCTCCTACAATGAGCAGTTCTTC. It codes for CASSLALAGGPFSYNEQFF.

V and J are TRBV30 and TRBJ2-7, with a weak D call TRBD1 (6 bases). The CDR3 loop spans 14 amino acids. Trimming removed 4 bases from V and 3 bases from J, with 16 bases in between. CDR1 is GTSNPN, CDR2 SVGIG, per germline (reference sequence). The CDR3 reads CAWNLQGVGYEQYF. The CDR3 DNA reads TGTGCCTGGAACCTACAGGGAGTGGGCTACGAGCAGTACTTC. Full variable domain (missing parts from reference TRBV30 and TRBJ2-7): SQTIHQWPATLVQPVGSPLSLECTVEGTSNPNLYWYRQAAGRGLQLLFYSVGIGQISSEVPQNLSASRPQDRQFILSSKKLLLSDSGFYLCAWNLQGVGYEQYFGPGTRLTVT.

In nucleotides, the CDR3 is TGTGCCAGCAGTGCCAGAGACAGGGGGCTGTACGAGCAGTACTTC. Encoded protein: CASSARDRGLYEQYF. The rearrangement uses TRBV6-1 and TRBJ2-7; TRBD1 matches 10 bases. The CDR3 extends over 15 amino acids. Trimming cost V 4 bases and J 4 bases; bases outside gene matches: 7. CDR1 is MNHNS and CDR2 is SASEGT in the germline V gene.

This clone was seen just once. This chain joins TRBV6-6 and TRBJ2-3; possibly TRBD2 for D (6 bases). Germline CDR1 and CDR2: MNHNY and SVGAGI (reference sequence). Trimming removed 5 bases at V and 5 bases at J, with 20 bases between. This CDR3 region has 16 residues. In DNA form, the CDR3 reads TGTGCCAGCAGTCTCCTGAGCGGAGGGATGGGAGATACGCAGTATTTT. It is translated as CASSLLSGGMGDTQYF.

The chain has TRBV7-9 and TRBJ2-1, with D perhaps matching TRBD2 (6 bases). This CDR3 has 14 residues. V gave up 1 base and J gave up 6 bases, with 10 bases separating them. Germline lookup yields CDR1 SEHNR and CDR2 FQNEAQ (reference sequence). CDR3 sequence (DNA): TGTGCCAGCAGCTTAGTCGGGACTCCCAATGAGCAGTTCTTC. The encoded protein is CASSLVGTPNEQFF.

This sequence joins TRBV19 and TRBJ2-2, with D unclear. CDR3 length: 15 amino acids. Trimming left V 3 bases short and J 0 bases short, with 8 bases between. Germline CDR1 is LNHDA and CDR2 is SQIVND (reference sequence). The CDR3 DNA follows: TGTGCCAGTAGTATCACGTCCGCGAACACCGGGGAGCTGTTTTTT. The encoded protein is CASSITSANTGELFF.

The count of this clone is one. The chain couples TRBV27 to TRBJ2-5; D may be TRBD1 (6 bases). V was pared by 3 bases and J by 4 bases, with 18 bases between. The CDR3 consists of 16 residues. Germline CDR1 is MNHEY and CDR2 is SMNVEV (reference sequence). CDR3 nucleotide sequence: TGTGCCAGCAGTTTCGGCAGGGGATCGGTCGGAGAGACCCAGTACTTC. This gives the protein CASSFGRGSVGETQYF.

The chain couples TRBV6-5 to TRBJ1-1; unclear D gene. The CDR3 extends over 14 amino acids. Trimming shortened V by 2 bases and J by 5 bases, and 12 bases separated the two germline ends. Per the germline V gene, CDR1 is MNHEY and CDR2 is SVGAGI. The CDR3 loop is CASSYMNFATEAFF. The DNA for the CDR3 is TGTGCCAGCAGTTACATGAATTTCGCGACTGAAGCTTTCTTT.

The J gene is TRBJ1-3, the V gene TRBV30, with a tentative D call TRBD1 (6 bases). The CDR3 consists of 13 residues. V was clipped by 2 bases and J by 1 base, with 6 bases between them. CDR1 and CDR2 from the germline V gene are GTSNPN and SVGIG (reference sequence). The CDR3 DNA is TGTGCCTGGAGTACAGGGTCTGGAAACACCATATATTTT. Translation: CAWSTGSGNTIYF.

The chain joins TRBV6-1 to TRBJ2-7; TRBD1 agrees at 7 bases. CDR1 and CDR2 from the germline V gene are MNHNS and SASEGT. The CDR3 is 17 residues long. V gave up 0 bases and J gave up 4 bases; unmatched junction bases: 12. CDR3 nucleotides: TGTGCCAGCAGTGAAGCATCGCCCGGGACAGCCGCTTACGAGCAGTACTTC. Translating it yields CASSEASPGTAAYEQYF.

This rearrangement joins TRBV2 to TRBJ2-7, with D possibly matching TRBD2 (6 bases). The germline gives CDR1 SNHLY, CDR2 FYNNEI. The germline V and J ends were trimmed by 3 bases and 3 bases, with 18 bases remaining between them. The CDR3 extends over 16 amino acids. The CDR3 sequence: CASSDPRDWISYEQYF. The CDR3 DNA reads as TGTGCCAGCAGTGATCCTCGGGACTGGATAAGCTACGAGCAGTACTTC.

The chain joins TRBV5-1 to TRBJ1-4, with 8 bases that match TRBD1. Unmatched junction bases numbered 14, after V lost 1 base and J lost 6 bases. CDR1 and CDR2 (germline): SGHRS, YFSETQ. The CDR3 is 18 residues long. The CDR3 loop reads CASSLYGGPGGEDEKLFF. The CDR3 DNA reads TGCGCCAGCAGCTTGTACGGGGGGCCAGGGGGCGAGGATGAAAAACTGTTTTTT.

This chain links TRBV29-1 with TRBJ1-2; 10 bases align to TRBD1. This CDR3 is built from 14 residues. Germline CDR1 is SQVTM and CDR2 is ANQGSEA. Unmatched junction bases numbered 10, after V lost 7 bases and J lost 5 bases. CDR3 protein: CSAIFPGQGYGYTF. The CDR3 nucleotides are TGCAGCGCCATCTTCCCGGGACAGGGGTATGGCTACACCTTC. The variable domain in full, with the rest retrieved from reference TRBV29-1 and TRBJ1-2, is SAVISQKPSRDICQRGTSLTIQCQVDSQVTMMFWYRQQPGQSLTLIATANQGSEATYESGFVIDKFPISRPNLTFSTLTVSNMSPEDSSIYLCSAIFPGQGYGYTFGSGTRLTVV.

The chain recombines TRBV9 with TRBJ2-7; a possible D gene is TRBD1 (5 bases). This CDR3 region has 15 residues. Trimming took 0 bases from V and 0 from J, leaving 10 bases between them. Germline V gene data show CDR1 as SGDLS and CDR2 as YYNGEE. The CDR3 reads CASSVGQPSSYEQYF. The DNA for the CDR3 is TGTGCCAGCAGCGTAGGACAGCCTAGCTCCTACGAGCAGTACTTC.

The J gene is TRBJ1-6, the V gene TRBV7-2; possible D gene TRBD1, 6 bases. Trimming removed 2 bases from V and 2 bases from J, with 16 bases in between. The CDR3 has 18 amino acids. The germline gives CDR1 SGHTA, CDR2 FQGNSA. The CDR3 is CASSLSLAGATYNSPLHF. CDR3 sequence (DNA): TGTGCCAGCAGCTTAAGTCTCGCGGGGGCCACCTATAATTCACCCCTCCACTTT.

The rearrangement joins TRBV9 to TRBJ2-5; 8 positions agree with TRBD1. Looked up from germline, CDR1 is SGDLS and CDR2 is YYNGEE. The CDR3 is made up of 15 amino acids. J was trimmed by 3 bases and V by 4 bases; bases with no gene match: 8. This CDR3 is CASSTTGVGEETQYF. The CDR3 DNA sequence: TGTGCCAGCAGCACGACAGGGGTTGGTGAAGAGACCCAGTACTTC. Full variable domain (rest looked up from reference TRBV9 and TRBJ2-5): DSGVTQTPKHLITATGQRVTLRCSPRSGDLSVYWYQQSLDQGLQFLIQYYNGEERAKGNILERFSAQQFPDLHSELNLSSLELGDSALYFCASSTTGVGEETQYFGPGTRLLVL.

This sequence joins TRBV27 and TRBJ1-3; unclear D gene. V lost 5 bases, J lost 4 bases, and 24 bases lay in between. In germline, CDR1 is MNHEY, CDR2 SMNVEV (reference sequence). This CDR3 has 18 residues. The CDR3 sequence is CASSPTASFATLGNTIYF. The CDR3 nucleotides read TGTGCCAGCAGTCCAACTGCATCTTTCGCAACCTTGGGAAACACCATATATTTT.

The V gene is TRBV4-3, the J gene TRBJ1-1, with no clear D. The CDR3 length is 15 residues. Germline CDR1 reads LGHNA; CDR2 reads YSLEER. Trimming took 0 bases from V and 0 from J, leaving 8 bases between them. The CDR3 reads CASSQDPSLNTEAFF. CDR3 sequence (DNA): TGCGCCAGCAGCCAAGATCCCAGCCTGAACACTGAAGCTTTCTTT.